Presented here are 8 T cell receptor beta chains from one specimen sequenced in a study of T-cell reconstitution after alpha-beta-depleted transplantation in children. Unique molecular identifiers were used in preparing the TCRbeta library. MiXCR was run by TCRdb on the PCR reads, yielding one entry per CDR3 protein. The data contain 300,000 or so distinct CDR3 sequences, around 25% of them singletons. The specimen comprised PBMCs, mostly from graft donor cells, sampled 180 days after TCRalphabeta/CD19-depleted stem cell transplant. These receptors were taken from a male patient under 18 who had a stem cell transplant for acute lymphoblastic leukemia, so the T cells may come from the graft donor.

This clonotype was observed a few times. The chain has TRBV20-1 and TRBJ2-7, with a possible D match to TRBD1 (5 bases). V dropped 7 bases and J dropped 2 bases, with 15 bases sitting between them. The CDR3 contains 13 residues. Germline V gives CDR1 DFQATT, CDR2 SNEGSKA (reference sequence). The CDR3, as DNA: TGCAGTGTTCCGACAGTCGGCGCCTACGAGCAGTACTTC. Translation: CSVPTVGAYEQYF.

This clonotype came up a few times. The genes are TRBV9 and TRBJ2-7, with 7 bases identical to TRBD1. Germline CDR1 and CDR2: SGDLS and YYNGEE. V was clipped by 4 bases and J by 6 bases; unmatched bases: 7. The CDR3 is 13 amino acids. CDR3 in DNA: TGTGCCAGCAGCCTACTTACAGGGGCCGAGCAGTACTTC. Protein: CASSLLTGAEQYF.

This clonotype was found many times. V is TRBV7-9 and J is TRBJ2-5; 9 nucleotides line up with TRBD1. CDR3 length: 15 residues. V gave up 5 bases and J gave up 6 bases; unmatched junction bases: 10. From germline, CDR1 is SEHNR and CDR2 FQNEAQ (reference sequence). The CDR3 coding sequence is TGTGCCAGCAGCCCGCCGGGACAGGGAGGACAGACCCAGTACTTC. Encoded protein: CASSPPGQGGQTQYF.

The V gene is TRBV20-1, the J gene TRBJ1-5; 10 nucleotides line up with TRBD1. The CDR3 consists of 16 residues. Germline V CDR1 and CDR2: DFQATT, SNEGSKA (reference sequence). V dropped 5 bases and J dropped 3; count of bases not matched to a gene: 10. The chain's CDR3 is CSAGWTGGGLNQPQHF. The CDR3 bases are TGCAGTGCTGGATGGACAGGGGGGGGCCTCAATCAGCCCCAGCATTTT.

The gene calls are TRBV12-5 and TRBJ2-6, with D uncertain. CDR1 and CDR2 (germline): LGHNT, FRNRAP. This CDR3 has 13 residues. The V gene lost 8 bases and the J gene lost 1 base, with 6 bases spanning the gap. CDR3 sequence (DNA): TGTGCTAGTTGTAGGTCTGGGGCCAACGTCCTGACTTTC. This encodes CASCRSGANVLTF.

In this sample, this clonotype turned up a few times. The chain joins TRBV2 to TRBJ2-7, with no clear D. This CDR3 spans 15 amino acids. Trimming cost V 10 bases and J 3 bases, with 22 bases left between them. The germline V gene has CDR1 SNHLY and CDR2 FYNNEI. The CDR3 spells CAIFGFQGGNYEQYF. Here the CDR3 DNA reads TGTGCCATCTTTGGCTTTCAAGGCGGTAACTACGAGCAGTACTTC.

The rearrangement joins TRBV4-1 to TRBJ2-5; 9 bases are a match to TRBD2. Trimming cost V 4 bases and J 5 bases; bases outside gene matches: 8. CDR3 size: 15 residues. Germline V gene sequence: CDR1 MGHRA, CDR2 YSYEKL. The CDR3 nucleotides read TGCGCCAGCAGCCCTCCGGGACTAGCAGGGGAGACCCAGTACTTC. Amino acid sequence: CASSPPGLAGETQYF.

The table lists this clonotype with a few counts. The rearrangement joins TRBV7-3 to TRBJ2-2; 10 bases are a match to TRBD1. V lost 5 bases, J lost 4 bases, and 7 bases stayed unmatched. Germline CDR1 SGHTA, CDR2 FQGTGA. CDR3 length: 16 amino acids. The CDR3 here is CASSQMGQGITGELFF. The CDR3, as DNA: TGTGCCAGCAGCCAGATGGGACAGGGGATCACCGGGGAGCTGTTTTTT.